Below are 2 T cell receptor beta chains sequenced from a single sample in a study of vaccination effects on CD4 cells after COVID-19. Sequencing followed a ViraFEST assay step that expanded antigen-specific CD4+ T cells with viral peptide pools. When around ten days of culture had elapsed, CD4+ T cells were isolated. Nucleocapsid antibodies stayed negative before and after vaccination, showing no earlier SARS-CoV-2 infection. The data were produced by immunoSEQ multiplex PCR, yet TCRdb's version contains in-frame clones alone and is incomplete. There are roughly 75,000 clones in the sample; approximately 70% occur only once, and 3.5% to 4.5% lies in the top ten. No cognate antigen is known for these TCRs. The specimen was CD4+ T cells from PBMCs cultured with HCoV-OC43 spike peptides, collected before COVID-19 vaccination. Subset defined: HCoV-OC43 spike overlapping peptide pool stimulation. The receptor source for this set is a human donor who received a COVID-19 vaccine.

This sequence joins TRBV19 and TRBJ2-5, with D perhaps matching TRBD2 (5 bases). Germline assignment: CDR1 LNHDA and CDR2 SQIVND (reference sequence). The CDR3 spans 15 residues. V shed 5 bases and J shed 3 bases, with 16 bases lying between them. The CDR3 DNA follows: TGTGCCAGTAGTCCCGGACTCGCTCGGAAAGAGACCCAGTACTTC. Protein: CASSPGLARKETQYF.

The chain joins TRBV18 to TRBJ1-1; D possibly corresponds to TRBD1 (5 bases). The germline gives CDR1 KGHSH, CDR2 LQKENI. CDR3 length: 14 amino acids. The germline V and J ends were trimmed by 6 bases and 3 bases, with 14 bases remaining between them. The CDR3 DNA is TGTGCCAGCTCTCTTGCCCAGGGTTACACTGAAGCTTTCTTT. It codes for CASSLAQGYTEAFF.